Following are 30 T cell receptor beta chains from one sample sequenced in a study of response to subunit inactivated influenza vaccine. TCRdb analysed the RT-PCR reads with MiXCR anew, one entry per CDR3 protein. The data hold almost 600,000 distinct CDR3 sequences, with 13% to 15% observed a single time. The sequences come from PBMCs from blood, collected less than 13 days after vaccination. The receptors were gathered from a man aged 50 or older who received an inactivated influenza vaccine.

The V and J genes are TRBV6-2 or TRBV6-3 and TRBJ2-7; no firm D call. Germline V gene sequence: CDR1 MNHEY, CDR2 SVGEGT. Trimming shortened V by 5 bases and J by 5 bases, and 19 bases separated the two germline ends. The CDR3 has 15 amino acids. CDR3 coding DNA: TGTGCCAGCAGTAAAGAGAGGTTTAACATTGACGAGCAGTACTTC. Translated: CASSKERFNIDEQYF.

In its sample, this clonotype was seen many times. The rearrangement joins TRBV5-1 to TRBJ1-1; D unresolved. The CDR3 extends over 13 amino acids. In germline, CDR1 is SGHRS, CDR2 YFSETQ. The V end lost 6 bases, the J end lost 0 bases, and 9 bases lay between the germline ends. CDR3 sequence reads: CASTSDLNTEAFF. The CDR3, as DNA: TGCGCCAGCACCTCGGACTTGAACACTGAAGCTTTCTTT.

CDR3 loop: CASSAPFLSRSYGYTF. CDR3 bases: TGTGCCAGCAGTGCGCCATTTCTGAGCCGGAGCTATGGCTACACCTTC. The J gene is TRBJ1-2, the V gene TRBV6-2 or TRBV6-3, with no clear D. This CDR3 comprises 16 residues. Germline V gene sequence: CDR1 MNHEY, CDR2 SVGEGT. V shed 5 bases and J shed 4 bases, with 20 bases lying between them.

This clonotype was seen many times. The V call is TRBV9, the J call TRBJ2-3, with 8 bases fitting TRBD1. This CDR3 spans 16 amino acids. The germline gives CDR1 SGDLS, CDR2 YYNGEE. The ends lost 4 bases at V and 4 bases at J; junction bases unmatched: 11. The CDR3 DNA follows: TGTGCCAGCAGCCACCCAGCGACAGGGGTCCCAGATACGCAGTATTTT. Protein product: CASSHPATGVPDTQYF. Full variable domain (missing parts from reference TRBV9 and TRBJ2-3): DSGVTQTPKHLITATGQRVTLRCSPRSGDLSVYWYQQSLDQGLQFLIQYYNGEERAKGNILERFSAQQFPDLHSELNLSSLELGDSALYFCASSHPATGVPDTQYFGPGTRLTVL.

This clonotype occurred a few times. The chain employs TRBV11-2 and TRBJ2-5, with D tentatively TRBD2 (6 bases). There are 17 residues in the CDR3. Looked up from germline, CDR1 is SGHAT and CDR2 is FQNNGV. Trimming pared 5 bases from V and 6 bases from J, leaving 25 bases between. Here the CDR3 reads CASSITVAASGLKTQYF. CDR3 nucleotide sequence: TGTGCCAGCAGCATAACAGTAGCGGCGTCGGGTTTAAAGACCCAGTACTTC.

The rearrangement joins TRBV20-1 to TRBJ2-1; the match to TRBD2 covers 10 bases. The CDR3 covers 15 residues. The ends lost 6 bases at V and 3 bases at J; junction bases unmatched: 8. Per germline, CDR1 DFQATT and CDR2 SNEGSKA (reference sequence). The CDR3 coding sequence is TGCAGTGCCGGTAGAGCGGGAGGGGACTACAATGAGCAGTTCTTC. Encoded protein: CSAGRAGGDYNEQFF.

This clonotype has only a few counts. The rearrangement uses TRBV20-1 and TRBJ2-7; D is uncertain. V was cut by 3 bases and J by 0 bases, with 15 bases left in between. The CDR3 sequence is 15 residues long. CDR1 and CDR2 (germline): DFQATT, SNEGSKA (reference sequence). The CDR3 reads CSARPPGSYSYEQYF. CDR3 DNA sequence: TGCAGTGCTAGGCCACCTGGCAGTTACTCCTACGAGCAGTACTTC.

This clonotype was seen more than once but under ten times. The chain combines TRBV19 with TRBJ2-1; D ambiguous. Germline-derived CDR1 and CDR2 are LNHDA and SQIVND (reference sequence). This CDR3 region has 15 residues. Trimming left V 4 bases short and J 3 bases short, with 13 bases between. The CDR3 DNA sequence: TGTGCCAGTAGTAGGGATAGGATCATCTACAATGAGCAGTTCTTC. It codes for CASSRDRIIYNEQFF.

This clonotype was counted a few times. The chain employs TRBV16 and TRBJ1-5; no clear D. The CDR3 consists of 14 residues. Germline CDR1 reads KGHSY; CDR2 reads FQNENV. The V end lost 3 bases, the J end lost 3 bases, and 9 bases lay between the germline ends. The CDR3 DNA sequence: TGTGCCAGCAGCCAGTCCCCTACCAATCAGCCCCAGCATTTT. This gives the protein CASSQSPTNQPQHF.

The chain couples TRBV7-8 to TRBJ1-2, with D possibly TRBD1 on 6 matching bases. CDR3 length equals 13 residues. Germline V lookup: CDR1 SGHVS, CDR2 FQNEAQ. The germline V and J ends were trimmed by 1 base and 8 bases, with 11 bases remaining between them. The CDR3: CASSLGGRGGYTF. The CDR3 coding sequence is TGTGCCAGCAGCTTAGGTGGCAGGGGCGGCTACACCTTC.

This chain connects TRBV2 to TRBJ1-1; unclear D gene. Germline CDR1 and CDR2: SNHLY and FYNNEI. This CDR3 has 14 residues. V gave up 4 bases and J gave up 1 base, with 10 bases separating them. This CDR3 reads CASSVGLTNTEAFF. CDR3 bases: TGTGCCAGCAGTGTTGGACTTACGAACACTGAAGCTTTCTTT.

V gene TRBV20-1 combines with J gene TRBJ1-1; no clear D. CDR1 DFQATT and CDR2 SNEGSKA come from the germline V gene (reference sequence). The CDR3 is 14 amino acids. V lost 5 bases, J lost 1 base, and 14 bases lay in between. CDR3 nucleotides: TGCAGTGCTGACCGGGCCCCTGGGAACACTGAAGCTTTCTTT. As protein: CSADRAPGNTEAFF.

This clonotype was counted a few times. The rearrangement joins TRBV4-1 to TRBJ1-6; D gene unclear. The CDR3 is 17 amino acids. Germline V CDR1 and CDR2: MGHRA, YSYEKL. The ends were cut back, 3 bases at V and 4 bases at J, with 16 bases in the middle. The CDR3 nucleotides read TGCGCCAGCAGCCAGAGGGCAACGGATCCGTATAATTCACCCCTCCACTTT. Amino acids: CASSQRATDPYNSPLHF.

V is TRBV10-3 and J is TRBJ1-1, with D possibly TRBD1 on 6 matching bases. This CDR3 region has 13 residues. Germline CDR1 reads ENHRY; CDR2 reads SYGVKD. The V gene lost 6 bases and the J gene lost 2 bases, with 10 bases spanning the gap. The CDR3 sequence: CAISRTDNTEAFF. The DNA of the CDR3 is TGTGCCATCAGCAGGACAGACAACACTGAAGCTTTCTTT.

The CDR3 region is CASSFPGSQETQYF. Written as DNA, the CDR3 is TGTGCCAGCAGTTTCCCGGGGAGCCAAGAGACCCAGTACTTC. The chain employs TRBV28 and TRBJ2-5; D perhaps matches TRBD2 (5 bases). V lost 3 bases to trimming and J lost 1 base, with 9 bases between them. There are 14 residues in the CDR3. In germline, CDR1 is MDHEN, CDR2 SYDVKM.

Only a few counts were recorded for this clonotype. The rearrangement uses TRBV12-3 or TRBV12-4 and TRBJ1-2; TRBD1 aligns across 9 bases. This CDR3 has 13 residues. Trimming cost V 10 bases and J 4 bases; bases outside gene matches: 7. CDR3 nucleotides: TGTGCCACCCGGGACAGGGCCACCTATGGCTACACCTTC. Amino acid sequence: CATRDRATYGYTF.

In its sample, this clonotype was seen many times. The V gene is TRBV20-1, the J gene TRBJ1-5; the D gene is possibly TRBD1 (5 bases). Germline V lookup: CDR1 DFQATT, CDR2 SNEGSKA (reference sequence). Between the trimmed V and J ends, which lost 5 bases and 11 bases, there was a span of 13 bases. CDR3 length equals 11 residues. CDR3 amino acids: CSAGAVEAQHF. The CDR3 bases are TGCAGTGCTGGGGCGGTGGAAGCCCAGCATTTT.

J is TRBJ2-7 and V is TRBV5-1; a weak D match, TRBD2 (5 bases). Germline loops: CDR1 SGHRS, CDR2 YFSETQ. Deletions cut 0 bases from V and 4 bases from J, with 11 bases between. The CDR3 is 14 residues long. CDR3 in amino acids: CASSLEGVRYEQYF. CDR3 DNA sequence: TGCGCCAGCAGCTTGGAGGGAGTCCGTTACGAGCAGTACTTC.

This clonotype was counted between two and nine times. CDR3 region: CASSLLLAGGPSTDTQYF. The CDR3 DNA reads as TGTGCCAGCAGCTTGTTATTAGCGGGGGGCCCTAGCACAGATACGCAGTATTTT. The chain carries TRBV5-5 and TRBJ2-3; TRBD2 matches 10 bases. After removal of 1 base from V and 0 bases from J, the junction contained 8 bases not matched to a gene. The germline CDR1 and CDR2 sequences are SGHKS and YYEKEE (reference sequence). The CDR3 length is 18 residues.

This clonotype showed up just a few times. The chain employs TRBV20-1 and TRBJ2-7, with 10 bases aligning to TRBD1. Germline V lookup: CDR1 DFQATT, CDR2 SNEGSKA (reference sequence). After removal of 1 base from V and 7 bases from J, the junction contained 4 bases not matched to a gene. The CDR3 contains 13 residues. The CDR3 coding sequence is TGCAGTGCTAGAGGACAGGGGGCTGGGGAGCAGTACTTC. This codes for CSARGQGAGEQYF.

CDR3 nucleotide sequence: TGTGCCAGCAGTGAATCTAGGAACAGGGGCAATTCACCCCTCCACTTT. As protein: CASSESRNRGNSPLHF. V usage is TRBV25-1 and J usage is TRBJ1-6; TRBD1 aligns across 7 bases. The CDR3 consists of 16 residues. V shed 1 base and J 7 bases; nucleotides not matched to a gene: 7. CDR1 and CDR2 from the germline V gene are MGHDK and SYGVNS.

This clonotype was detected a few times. The CDR3, as DNA: TGCAGCGTGCCCACAAACACTGAAGCTTTCTTT. Amino acids: CSVPTNTEAFF. V usage is TRBV29-1 and J usage is TRBJ1-1; D unclear. In germline, CDR1 is SQVTM, CDR2 ANQGSEA. This CDR3 spans 11 amino acids. The V gene lost 6 bases and the J gene lost 2 bases, with 7 bases spanning the gap.

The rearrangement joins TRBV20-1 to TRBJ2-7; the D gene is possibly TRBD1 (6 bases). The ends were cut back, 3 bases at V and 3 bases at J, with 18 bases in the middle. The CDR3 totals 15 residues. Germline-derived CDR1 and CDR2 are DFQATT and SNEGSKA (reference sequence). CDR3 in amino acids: CSASPRDKTNYEQYF. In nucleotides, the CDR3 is TGCAGTGCTAGTCCCCGGGACAAGACTAACTACGAGCAGTACTTC.

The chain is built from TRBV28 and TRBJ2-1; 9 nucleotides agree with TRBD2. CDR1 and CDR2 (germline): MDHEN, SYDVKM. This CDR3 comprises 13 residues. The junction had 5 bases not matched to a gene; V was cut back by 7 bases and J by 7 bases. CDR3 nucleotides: TGTGCCAGCAATAGCGGGAGTAGGAATGAGCAGTTCTTC. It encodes CASNSGSRNEQFF.

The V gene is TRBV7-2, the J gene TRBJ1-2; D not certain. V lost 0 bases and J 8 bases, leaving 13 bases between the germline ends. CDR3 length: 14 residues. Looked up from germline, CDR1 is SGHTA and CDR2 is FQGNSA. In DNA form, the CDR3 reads TGTGCCAGCAGCTTAGCGTCTCCGGTGTCGGGCTACACCTTC. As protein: CASSLASPVSGYTF.

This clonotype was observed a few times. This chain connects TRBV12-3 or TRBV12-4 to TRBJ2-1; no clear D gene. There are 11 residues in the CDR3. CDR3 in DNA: TGTGCTTCAAGGAGTCGGGATGAGCAGTTCTTC. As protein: CASRSRDEQFF.

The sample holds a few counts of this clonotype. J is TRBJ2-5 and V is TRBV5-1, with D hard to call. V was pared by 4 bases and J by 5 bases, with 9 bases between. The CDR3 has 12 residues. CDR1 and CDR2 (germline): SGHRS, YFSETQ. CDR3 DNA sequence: TGCGCCAGCAGCCCGGCGGAGGAGACCCAGTACTTC. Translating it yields CASSPAEETQYF.

The DNA of the CDR3 is TGTGCCAGCAGTTTACCCAGGGCGGGTGGGGAGACCCAGTACTTC. Protein product: CASSLPRAGGETQYF. The chain employs TRBV12-3 or TRBV12-4 and TRBJ2-5; D is possibly TRBD1 or TRBD2 (5 bases each). The ends were cut back, 2 bases at V and 5 bases at J, with 15 bases in the middle. The CDR3 consists of 15 residues.

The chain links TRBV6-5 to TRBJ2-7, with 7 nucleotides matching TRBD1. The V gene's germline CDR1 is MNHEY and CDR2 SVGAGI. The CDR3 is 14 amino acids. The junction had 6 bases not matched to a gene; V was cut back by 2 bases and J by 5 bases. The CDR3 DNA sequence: TGTGCCAGCAGTTACCTCGACAGGGCCCACGAGCAGTACTTC. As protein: CASSYLDRAHEQYF.

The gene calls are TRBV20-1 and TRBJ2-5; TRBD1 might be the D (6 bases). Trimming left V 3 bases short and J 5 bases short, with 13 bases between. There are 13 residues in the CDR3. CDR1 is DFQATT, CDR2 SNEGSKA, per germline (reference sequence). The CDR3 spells CSASPTGYETQYF. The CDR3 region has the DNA TGCAGTGCTAGCCCTACAGGGTACGAGACCCAGTACTTC.